This T cell receptor beta chain was retrieved from a study of CD8 T cells in ankylosing spondylitis. Via MiXCR, TCRdb re-called the 5' RACE reads, giving one row per CDR3 protein. The table records under 150,000 distinct CDR3 sequences, roughly 8.8% of them present only once. This clonotype was detected many times. CDR3 length: 14 residues. With 6 bases clipped from V and 4 bases from J, the junction kept 2 bases outside the gene matches. Germline lookup yields CDR1 SNHLY and CDR2 FYNNEI. V is TRBV2 and J is TRBJ2-1, with 11 bases lining up with TRBD1. The receptor was derived from a male donor with ankylosing spondylitis. What was sequenced was synovial fluid, either unsorted or a sorted T cell fraction (not recorded which). CDR3 sequence: CASRGTGGYNEQFF. The CDR3 bases are TGTGCCAGCAGAGGGACAGGGGGATACAATGAGCAGTTCTTC.